The sample holds a few counts of the clone carrying this T cell receptor (beta chain). What it binds is unknown. These data originate in a study of cytomegalovirus exposure and HLA in healthy donors. Likely unrecorded immune exposures existed in these nominally healthy donors. The PCR made use of 60 Vbeta and 13 Jbeta primers. Libraries were prepared by immunoSEQ multiplex PCR; TCRdb keeps only in-frame clonotypes and omits some of them. The sample shows 150,000 to 200,000 clones, about three quarters of them seen only once. Points from the study as a whole: Specificity of three CMV-associated chains for CMV antigens was verified in vitro.

The source is a woman aged 40 to 50 in good health and CMV-seronegative. Sequenced sample: PBMCs.

The DNA for the CDR3 is TGTGCCAGCAAAGCAGGTCCAGGGGGCTACGAAGCTTTCTTT. This codes for CASKAGPGGYEAFF. This chain links TRBV6-4 with TRBJ1-1, with 8 positions matching TRBD1. The germline CDR1 and CDR2 sequences are MRHNA and SNTAGT. Losses at the gene ends were 7 bases for V and 8 bases for J; bases not matched to a gene: 12. CDR3 size: 14 residues.